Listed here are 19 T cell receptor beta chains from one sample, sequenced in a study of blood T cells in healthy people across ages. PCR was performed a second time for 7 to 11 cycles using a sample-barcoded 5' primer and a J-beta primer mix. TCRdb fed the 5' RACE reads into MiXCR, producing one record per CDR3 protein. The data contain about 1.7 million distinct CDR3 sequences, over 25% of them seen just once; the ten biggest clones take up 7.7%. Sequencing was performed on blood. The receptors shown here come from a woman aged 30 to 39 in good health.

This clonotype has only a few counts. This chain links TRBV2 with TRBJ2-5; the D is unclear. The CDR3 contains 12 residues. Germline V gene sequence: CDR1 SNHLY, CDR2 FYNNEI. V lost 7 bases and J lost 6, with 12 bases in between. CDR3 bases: TGTGCCAGCAATGCAGCTTTAAAGACCCAGTACTTC. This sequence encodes CASNAALKTQYF.

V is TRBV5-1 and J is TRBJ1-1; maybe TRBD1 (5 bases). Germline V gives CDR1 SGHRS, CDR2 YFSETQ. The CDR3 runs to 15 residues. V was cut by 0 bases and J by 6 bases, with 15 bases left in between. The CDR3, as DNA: TGCGCCAGCAGCTTGGGGGGGATGGTGGAGCCTGAAGCTTTCTTT. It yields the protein CASSLGGMVEPEAFF.

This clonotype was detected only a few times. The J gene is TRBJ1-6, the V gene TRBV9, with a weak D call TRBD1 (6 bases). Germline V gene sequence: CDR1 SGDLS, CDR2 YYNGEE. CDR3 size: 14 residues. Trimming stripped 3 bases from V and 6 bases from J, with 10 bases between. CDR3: CASSGGLINSPLHF. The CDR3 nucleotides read TGTGCCAGCAGCGGGGGGCTCATTAATTCACCCCTCCACTTT.

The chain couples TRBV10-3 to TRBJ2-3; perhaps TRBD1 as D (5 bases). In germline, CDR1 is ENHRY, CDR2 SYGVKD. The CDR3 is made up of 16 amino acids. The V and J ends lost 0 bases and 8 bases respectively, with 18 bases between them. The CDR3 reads CAISESVGQGVRTQYF. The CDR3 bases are TGTGCCATCAGTGAGTCGGTGGGGCAGGGCGTCCGTACGCAGTATTTT.

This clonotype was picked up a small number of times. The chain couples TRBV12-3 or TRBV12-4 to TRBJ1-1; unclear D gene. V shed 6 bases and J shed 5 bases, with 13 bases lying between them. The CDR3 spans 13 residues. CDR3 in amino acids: CASSTIWGTEAFF. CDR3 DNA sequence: TGTGCCAGCAGCACAATCTGGGGAACTGAAGCTTTCTTT.

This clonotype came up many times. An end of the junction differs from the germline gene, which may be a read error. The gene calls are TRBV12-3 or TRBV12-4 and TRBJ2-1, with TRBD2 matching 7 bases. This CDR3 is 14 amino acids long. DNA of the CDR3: TGTGCCAGCAGTATAGCGTCTCAGGGACTACGCCAGTTCTTC. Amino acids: CASSIASQGLRQFF.

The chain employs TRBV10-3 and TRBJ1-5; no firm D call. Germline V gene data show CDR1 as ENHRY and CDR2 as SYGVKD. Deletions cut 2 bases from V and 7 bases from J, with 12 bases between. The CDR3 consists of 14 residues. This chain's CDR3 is CAISEEAVAQPQHF. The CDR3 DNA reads TGTGCCATCAGTGAGGAGGCAGTAGCACAGCCCCAGCATTTT.

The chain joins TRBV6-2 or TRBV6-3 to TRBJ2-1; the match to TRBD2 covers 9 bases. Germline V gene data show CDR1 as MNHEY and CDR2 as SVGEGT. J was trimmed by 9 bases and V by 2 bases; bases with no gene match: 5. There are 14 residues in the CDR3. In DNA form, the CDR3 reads TGTGCCAGCAGTTACGGCGGGGGGGCAGGTGAGCAGTTCTTC. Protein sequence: CASSYGGGAGEQFF.

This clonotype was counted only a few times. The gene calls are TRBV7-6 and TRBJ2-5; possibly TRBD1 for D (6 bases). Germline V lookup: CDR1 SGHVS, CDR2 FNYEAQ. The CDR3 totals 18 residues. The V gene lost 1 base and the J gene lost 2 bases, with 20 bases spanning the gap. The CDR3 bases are TGTGCCAGCAGCTTAGAAGGGGGTGGCGTGGGGCTACAAGAGACCCAGTACTTC. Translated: CASSLEGGGVGLQETQYF. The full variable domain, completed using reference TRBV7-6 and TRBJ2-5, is GAGVSQSPRYKVTKRGQDVALRCDPISGHVSLYWYRQALGQGPEFLTYFNYEAQQDKSGLPNDRFSAERPEGSISTLTIQRTEQRDSAMYRCASSLEGGGVGLQETQYFGPGTRLLVL.

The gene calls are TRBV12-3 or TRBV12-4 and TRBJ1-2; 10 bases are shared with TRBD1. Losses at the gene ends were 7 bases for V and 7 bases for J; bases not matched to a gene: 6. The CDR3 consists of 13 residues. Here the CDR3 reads CASTAGQGLGYTF. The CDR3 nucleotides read TGTGCCAGCACCGCGGGACAGGGGCTTGGCTACACCTTC.

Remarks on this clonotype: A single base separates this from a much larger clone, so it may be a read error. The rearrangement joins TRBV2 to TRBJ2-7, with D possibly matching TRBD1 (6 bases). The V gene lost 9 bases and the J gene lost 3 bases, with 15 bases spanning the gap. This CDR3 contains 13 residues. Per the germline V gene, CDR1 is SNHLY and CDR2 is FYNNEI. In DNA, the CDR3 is TGTGCCAGTCTATTGGACAGTGACTACGAGCAGTACTTC. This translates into CASLLDSDYEQYF. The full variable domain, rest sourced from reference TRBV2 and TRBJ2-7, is EPEVTQTPSHQVTQMGQEVILRCVPISNHLYFYWYRQILGQKVEFLVSFYNNEISEKSEIFDDQFSVERPDGSNFTLKIRSTKLEDSAMYFCASLLDSDYEQYFGPGTRLTVT.

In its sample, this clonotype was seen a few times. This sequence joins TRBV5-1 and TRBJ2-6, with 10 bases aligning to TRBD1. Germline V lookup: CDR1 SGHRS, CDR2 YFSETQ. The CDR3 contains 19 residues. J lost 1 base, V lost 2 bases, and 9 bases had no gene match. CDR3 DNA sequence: TGCGCCAGCAGCTTAACAGGGGGACAGGGGCAATCTGGGGCCAACGTCCTGACTTTC. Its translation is CASSLTGGQGQSGANVLTF. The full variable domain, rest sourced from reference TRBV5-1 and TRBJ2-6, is KAGVTQTPRYLIKTRGQQVTLSCSPISGHRSVSWYQQTPGQGLQFLFEYFSETQRNKGNFPGRFSGRQFSNSRSEMNVSTLELGDSALYLCASSLTGGQGQSGANVLTFGAGSRLTVL.

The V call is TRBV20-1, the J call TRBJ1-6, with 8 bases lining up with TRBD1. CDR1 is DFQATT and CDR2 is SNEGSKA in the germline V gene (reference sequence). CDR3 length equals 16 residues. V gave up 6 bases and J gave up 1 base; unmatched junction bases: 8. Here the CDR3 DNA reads TGCAGTGCCCAGGGGGCCTGGCTTTCCTATAATTCACCCCTCCACTTT. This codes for CSAQGAWLSYNSPLHF.

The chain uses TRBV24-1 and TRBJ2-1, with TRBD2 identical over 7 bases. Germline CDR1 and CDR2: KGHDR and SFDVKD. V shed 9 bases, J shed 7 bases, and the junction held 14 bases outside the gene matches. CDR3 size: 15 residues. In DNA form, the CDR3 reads TGTGCCACCGGTGCAGCGGGGACCGGTGGGAATGAGCAGTTCTTC. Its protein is CATGAAGTGGNEQFF.

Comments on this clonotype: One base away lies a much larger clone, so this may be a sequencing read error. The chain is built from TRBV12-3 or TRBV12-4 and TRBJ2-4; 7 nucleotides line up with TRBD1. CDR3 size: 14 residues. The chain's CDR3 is CASSQGQAKNVQYF. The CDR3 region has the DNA TGTGCCAGCAGCCAAGGACAGGCGAAAAACGTTCAGTACTTC.

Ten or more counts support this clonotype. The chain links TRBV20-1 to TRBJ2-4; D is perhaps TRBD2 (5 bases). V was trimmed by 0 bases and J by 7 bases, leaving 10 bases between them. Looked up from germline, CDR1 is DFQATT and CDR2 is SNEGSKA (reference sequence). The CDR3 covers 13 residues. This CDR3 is CSAREGGRNIQYF. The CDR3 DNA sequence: TGCAGTGCTAGAGAGGGCGGGCGGAACATTCAGTACTTC.

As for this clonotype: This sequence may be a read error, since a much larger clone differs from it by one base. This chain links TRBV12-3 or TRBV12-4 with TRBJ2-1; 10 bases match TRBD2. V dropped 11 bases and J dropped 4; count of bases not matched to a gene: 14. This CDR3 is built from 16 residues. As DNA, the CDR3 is TGTGCCGGCGGGACCGTCCTAGCGGGGGTTTACAATGAGCAGTTCTTC. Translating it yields CAGGTVLAGVYNEQFF.

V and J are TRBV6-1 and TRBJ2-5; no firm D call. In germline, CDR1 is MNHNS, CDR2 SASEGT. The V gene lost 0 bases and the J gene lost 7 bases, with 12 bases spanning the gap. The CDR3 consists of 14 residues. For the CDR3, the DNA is TGTGCCAGCAGTGAAGCCGGTACGTGGGGGACCCAGTACTTC. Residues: CASSEAGTWGTQYF.

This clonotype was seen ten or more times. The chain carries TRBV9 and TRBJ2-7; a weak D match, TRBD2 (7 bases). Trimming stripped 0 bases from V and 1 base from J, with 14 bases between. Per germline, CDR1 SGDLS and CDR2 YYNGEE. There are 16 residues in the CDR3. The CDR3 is CASSVDSGGQSYEQYF. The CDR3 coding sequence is TGTGCCAGCAGCGTAGATTCCGGGGGGCAATCCTACGAGCAGTACTTC.